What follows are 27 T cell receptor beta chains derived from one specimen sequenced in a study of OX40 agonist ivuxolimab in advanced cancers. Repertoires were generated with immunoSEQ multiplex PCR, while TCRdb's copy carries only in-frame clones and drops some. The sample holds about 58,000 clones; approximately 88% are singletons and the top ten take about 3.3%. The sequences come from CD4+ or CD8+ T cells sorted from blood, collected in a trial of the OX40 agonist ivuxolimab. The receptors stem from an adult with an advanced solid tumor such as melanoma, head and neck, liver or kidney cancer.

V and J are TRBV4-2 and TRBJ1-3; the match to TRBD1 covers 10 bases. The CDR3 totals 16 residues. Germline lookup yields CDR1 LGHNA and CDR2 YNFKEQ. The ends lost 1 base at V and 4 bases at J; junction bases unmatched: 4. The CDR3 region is CASSQGPGQGGNTIYF. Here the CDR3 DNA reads TGTGCCAGCAGCCAAGGTCCGGGACAGGGGGGAAACACCATATATTTT.

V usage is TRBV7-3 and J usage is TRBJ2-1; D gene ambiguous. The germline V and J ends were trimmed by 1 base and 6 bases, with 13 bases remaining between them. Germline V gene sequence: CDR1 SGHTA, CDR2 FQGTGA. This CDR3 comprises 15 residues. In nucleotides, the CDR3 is TGTGCCAGCAGCTTAAGGGCCGCCGGGTTCAATGAGCAGTTCTTC. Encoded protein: CASSLRAAGFNEQFF.

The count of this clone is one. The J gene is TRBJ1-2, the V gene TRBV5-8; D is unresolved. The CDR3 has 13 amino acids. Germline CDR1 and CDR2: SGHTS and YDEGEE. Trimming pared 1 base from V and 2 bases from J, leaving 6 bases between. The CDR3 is CASSLQRNYGYTF. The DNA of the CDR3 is TGTGCCAGCAGCTTGCAAAGGAACTATGGCTACACCTTC.

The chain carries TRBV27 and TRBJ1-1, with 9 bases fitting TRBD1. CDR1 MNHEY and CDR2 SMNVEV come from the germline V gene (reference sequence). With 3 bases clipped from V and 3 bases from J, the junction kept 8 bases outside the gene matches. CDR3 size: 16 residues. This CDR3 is CASSFQGGQGHTEAFF. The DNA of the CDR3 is TGTGCCAGCAGTTTTCAAGGTGGACAGGGGCACACTGAAGCTTTCTTT.

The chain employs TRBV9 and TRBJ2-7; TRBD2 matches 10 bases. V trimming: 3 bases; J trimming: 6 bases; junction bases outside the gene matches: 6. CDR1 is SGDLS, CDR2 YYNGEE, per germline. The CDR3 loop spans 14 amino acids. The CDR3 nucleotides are TGTGCCAGCAGCGCCCCCCCTAGCGGGGGCGAGCAGTACTTC. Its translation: CASSAPPSGGEQYF.

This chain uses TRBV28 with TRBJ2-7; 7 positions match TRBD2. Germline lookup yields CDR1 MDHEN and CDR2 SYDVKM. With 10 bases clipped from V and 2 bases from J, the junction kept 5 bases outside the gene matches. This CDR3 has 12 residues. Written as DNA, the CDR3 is TGTGCCACCGGCCGGGGGGCCTACGAGCAGTACTTC. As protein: CATGRGAYEQYF.

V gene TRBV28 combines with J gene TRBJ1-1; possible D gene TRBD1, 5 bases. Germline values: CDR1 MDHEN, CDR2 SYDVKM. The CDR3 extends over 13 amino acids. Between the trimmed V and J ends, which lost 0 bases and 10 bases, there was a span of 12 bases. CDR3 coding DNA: TGTGCCAGCAGTTTATGGGGGGGAGCCGGAGCTTTCTTT. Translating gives CASSLWGGAGAFF.

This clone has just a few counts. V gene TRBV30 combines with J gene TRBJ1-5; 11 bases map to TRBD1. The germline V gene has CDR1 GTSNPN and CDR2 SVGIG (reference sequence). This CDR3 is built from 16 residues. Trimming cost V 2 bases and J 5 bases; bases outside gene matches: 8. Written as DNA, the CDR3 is TGTGCCTGGAGTTATAAGCCGGGACAGGGGGATCAGCCCCAGCATTTT. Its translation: CAWSYKPGQGDQPQHF.

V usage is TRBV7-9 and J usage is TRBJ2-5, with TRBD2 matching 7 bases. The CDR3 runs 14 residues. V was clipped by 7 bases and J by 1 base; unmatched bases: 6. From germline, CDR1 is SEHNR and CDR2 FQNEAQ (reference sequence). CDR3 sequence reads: CASTLSGGQETQYF. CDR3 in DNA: TGTGCCAGCACCCTGTCGGGGGGCCAAGAGACCCAGTACTTC.

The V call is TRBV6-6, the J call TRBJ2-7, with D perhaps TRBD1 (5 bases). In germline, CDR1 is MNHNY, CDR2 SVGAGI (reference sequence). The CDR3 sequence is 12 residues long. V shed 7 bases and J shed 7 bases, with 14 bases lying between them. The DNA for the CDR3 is TGTGCCAGCACCCAGGGCCCAGGGGAGCAGTACTTC. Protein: CASTQGPGEQYF.

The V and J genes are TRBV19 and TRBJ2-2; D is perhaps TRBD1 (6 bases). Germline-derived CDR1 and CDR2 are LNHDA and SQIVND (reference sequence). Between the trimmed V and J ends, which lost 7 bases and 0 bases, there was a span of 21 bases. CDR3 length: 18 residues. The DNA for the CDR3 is TGTGCCAGTACCAGGGGCAAGGGCCGAGCAACGAACACCGGGGAGCTGTTTTTT. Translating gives CASTRGKGRATNTGELFF.

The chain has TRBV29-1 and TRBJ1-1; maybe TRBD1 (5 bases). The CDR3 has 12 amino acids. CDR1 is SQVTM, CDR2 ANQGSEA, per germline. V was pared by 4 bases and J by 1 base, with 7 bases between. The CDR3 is CSVGQSNTEAFF. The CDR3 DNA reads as TGCAGCGTTGGACAGTCGAACACTGAAGCTTTCTTT.

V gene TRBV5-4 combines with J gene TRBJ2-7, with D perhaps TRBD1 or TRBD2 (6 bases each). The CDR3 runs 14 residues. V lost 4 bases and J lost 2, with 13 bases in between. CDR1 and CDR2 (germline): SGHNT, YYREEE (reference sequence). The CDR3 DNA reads TGTGCCAGCAGCAGGGGGGATGGGGCCTACGAGCAGTACTTC. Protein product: CASSRGDGAYEQYF.

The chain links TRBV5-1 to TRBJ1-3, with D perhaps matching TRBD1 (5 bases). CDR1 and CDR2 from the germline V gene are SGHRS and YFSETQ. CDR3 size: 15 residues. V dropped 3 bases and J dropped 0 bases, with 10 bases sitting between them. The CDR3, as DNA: TGCGCCAGCAGCTGGGGGAACCCCTCTGGAAACACCATATATTTT. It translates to CASSWGNPSGNTIYF.

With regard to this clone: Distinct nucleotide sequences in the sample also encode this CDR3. CDR3 DNA sequence: TGCAGCGTTGGAGCGGGCTGGGGGGAGACCCAGTACTTC. It codes for CSVGAGWGETQYF. The rearrangement links TRBV29-1 to TRBJ2-5, with D perhaps matching TRBD2 (6 bases). CDR1 and CDR2 from the germline V gene are SQVTM and ANQGSEA. The germline V and J ends were trimmed by 4 bases and 5 bases, with 14 bases remaining between them. This CDR3 region has 13 residues.

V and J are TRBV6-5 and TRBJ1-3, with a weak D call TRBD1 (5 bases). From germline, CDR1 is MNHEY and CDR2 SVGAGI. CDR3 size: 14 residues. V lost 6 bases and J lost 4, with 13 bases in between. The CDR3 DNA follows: TGTGCCAGCAGACCTGACAGAGCGGGAAACACCATATATTTT. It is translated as CASRPDRAGNTIYF.

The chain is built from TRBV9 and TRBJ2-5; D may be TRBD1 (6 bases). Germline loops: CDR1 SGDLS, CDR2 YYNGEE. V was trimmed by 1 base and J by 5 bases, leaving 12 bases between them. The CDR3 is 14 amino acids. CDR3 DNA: TGTGCCAGCAGCGTATTCTGGACAGCGGAGACCCAGTACTTC. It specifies CASSVFWTAETQYF. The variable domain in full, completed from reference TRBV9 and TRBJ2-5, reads DSGVTQTPKHLITATGQRVTLRCSPRSGDLSVYWYQQSLDQGLQFLIQYYNGEERAKGNILERFSAQQFPDLHSELNLSSLELGDSALYFCASSVFWTAETQYFGPGTRLLVL.

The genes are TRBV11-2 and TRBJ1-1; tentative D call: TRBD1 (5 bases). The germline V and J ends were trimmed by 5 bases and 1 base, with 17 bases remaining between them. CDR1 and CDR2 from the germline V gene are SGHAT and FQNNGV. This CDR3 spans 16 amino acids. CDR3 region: CASSPRWGAGNTEAFF. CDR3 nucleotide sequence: TGTGCCAGCAGCCCAAGGTGGGGCGCGGGGAACACTGAAGCTTTCTTT.

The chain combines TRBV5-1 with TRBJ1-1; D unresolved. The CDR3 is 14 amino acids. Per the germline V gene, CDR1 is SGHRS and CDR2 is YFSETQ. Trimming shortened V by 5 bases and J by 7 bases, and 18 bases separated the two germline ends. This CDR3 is CASRRAEGFYEAFF. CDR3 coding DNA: TGCGCCAGCAGGCGCGCGGAAGGATTTTATGAAGCTTTCTTT.

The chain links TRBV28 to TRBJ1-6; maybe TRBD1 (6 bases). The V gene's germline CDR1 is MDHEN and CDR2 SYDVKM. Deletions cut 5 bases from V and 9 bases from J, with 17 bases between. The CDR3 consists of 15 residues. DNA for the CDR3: TGTGCCAGCAGTACTGCAGGGGAAGGTAGTTCACCCCTCCACTTT. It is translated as CASSTAGEGSSPLHF.

The DNA of the CDR3 is TGTGCCAGCAGTTACAACAGCAACTCTGGAAACACCATATATTTT. Translating gives CASSYNSNSGNTIYF. The rearrangement links TRBV6-6 to TRBJ1-3; no definite D call. The germline CDR1 and CDR2 sequences are MNHNY and SVGAGI (reference sequence). This CDR3 spans 15 amino acids. Trimming took off 2 bases at V and 0 bases at J, with 8 bases between the two ends.

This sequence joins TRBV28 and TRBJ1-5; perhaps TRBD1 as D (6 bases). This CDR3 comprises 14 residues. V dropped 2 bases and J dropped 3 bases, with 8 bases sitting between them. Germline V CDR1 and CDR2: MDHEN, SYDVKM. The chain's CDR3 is CASSLGGVNQPQHF. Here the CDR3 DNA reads TGTGCCAGCAGTTTAGGGGGCGTCAATCAGCCCCAGCATTTT. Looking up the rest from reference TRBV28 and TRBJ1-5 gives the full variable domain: DVKVTQSSRYLVKRTGEKVFLECVQDMDHENMFWYRQDPGLGLRLIYFSYDVKMKEKGDIPEGYSVSREKKERFSLILESASTNQTSMYLCASSLGGVNQPQHFGDGTRLSIL.

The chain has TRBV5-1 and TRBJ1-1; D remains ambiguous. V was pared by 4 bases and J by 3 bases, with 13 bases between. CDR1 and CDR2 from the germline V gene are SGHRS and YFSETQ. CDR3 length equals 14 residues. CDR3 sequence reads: CASSPRTEDTEAFF. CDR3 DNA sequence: TGCGCCAGCAGCCCAAGGACGGAGGACACTGAAGCTTTCTTT. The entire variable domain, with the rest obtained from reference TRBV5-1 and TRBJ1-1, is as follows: KAGVTQTPRYLIKTRGQQVTLSCSPISGHRSVSWYQQTPGQGLQFLFEYFSETQRNKGNFPGRFSGRQFSNSRSEMNVSTLELGDSALYLCASSPRTEDTEAFFGQGTRLTVV.

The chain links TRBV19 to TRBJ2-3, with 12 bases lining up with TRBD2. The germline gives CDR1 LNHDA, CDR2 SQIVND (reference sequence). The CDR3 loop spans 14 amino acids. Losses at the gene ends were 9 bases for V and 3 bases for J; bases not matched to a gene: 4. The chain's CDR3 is CASRLAGETDTQYF. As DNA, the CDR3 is TGTGCCAGCAGACTAGCGGGAGAGACAGATACGCAGTATTTT.

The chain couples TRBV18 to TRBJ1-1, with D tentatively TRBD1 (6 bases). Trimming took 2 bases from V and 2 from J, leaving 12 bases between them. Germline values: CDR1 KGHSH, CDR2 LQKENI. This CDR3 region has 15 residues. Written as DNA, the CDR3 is TGTGCCAGCTCACCAAGCGACAGGCCCAACACTGAAGCTTTCTTT. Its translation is CASSPSDRPNTEAFF.

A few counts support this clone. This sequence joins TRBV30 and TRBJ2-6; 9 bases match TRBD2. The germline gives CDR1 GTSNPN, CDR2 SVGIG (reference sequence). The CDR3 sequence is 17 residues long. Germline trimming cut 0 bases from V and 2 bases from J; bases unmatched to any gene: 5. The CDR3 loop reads CAWSVGAGGAGANVLTF. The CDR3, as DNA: TGTGCCTGGAGTGTCGGCGCGGGAGGGGCTGGGGCCAACGTCCTGACTTTC.

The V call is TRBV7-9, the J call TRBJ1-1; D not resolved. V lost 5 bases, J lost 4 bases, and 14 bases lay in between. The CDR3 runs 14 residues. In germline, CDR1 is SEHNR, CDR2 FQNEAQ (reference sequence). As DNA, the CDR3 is TGTGCCAGCAGCCAGCAAGGCCTCGGCACTGAAGCTTTCTTT. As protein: CASSQQGLGTEAFF.